A selection of T cell receptor beta chains follows, all from one sample in a study of beta chain features in type 1 diabetes. Sequenced by immunoSEQ multiplex PCR; TCRdb stores in-frame clones only, minus some. The sample records around 650,000 clones, under 15% being singletons. The sequenced sample was naive CD4+ T cells from blood. The receptors were gathered from a man aged 25 to 40 with type 1 diabetes. The CDR3 runs from the conserved cysteine through the conserved F or W. The D gene is left open where the match is weak. Clone sizes are given selectively: once, few, many, or a class where the clone is expanded.

CDR3 protein: CASSPVGEPQHF
CDR3 DNA: TGTGCCAGCAGCCCTGTGGGGGAGCCCCAGCATTTT
J gene: TRBJ1-5
V gene: TRBV6-6
clone size: few
D gene: .

CDR3 protein: CASSTPGATYEQYF
CDR3 DNA: TGTGCCAGCAGCACCCCGGGGGCTACCTACGAGCAGTACTTC
J gene: TRBJ2-7
V gene: TRBV7-2
clone size: once
D gene: .

CDR3 protein: CASRAGGLVDTQYF
CDR3 DNA: TGTGCCAGCAGAGCAGGGGGTTTAGTGGATACGCAGTATTTT
J gene: TRBJ2-3
V gene: TRBV9
clone size: .
D gene: TRBD1

CDR3 protein: CASREANYGYTF
CDR3 DNA: TGTGCCAGCAGAGAAGCTAACTATGGCTACACCTTC
J gene: TRBJ1-2
V gene: TRBV25-1
clone size: .
D gene: .

CDR3 protein: CATRPVGGIHNEQFF
CDR3 DNA: TGTGCCACCAGACCTGTCGGGGGGATCCACAATGAGCAGTTCTTC
J gene: TRBJ2-1
V gene: TRBV15
clone size: .
D gene: TRBD2

CDR3 protein: CAISEPLGQGNYGYTF
CDR3 DNA: TGTGCCATCAGTGAACCCTTGGGACAGGGAAACTATGGCTACACCTTC
J gene: TRBJ1-2
V gene: TRBV10-3
clone size: few
D gene: TRBD1

CDR3 protein: CASSLIGQGNEQYF
CDR3 DNA: TGTGCCAGCAGCTTGATAGGCCAGGGTAACGAGCAGTACTTC
J gene: TRBJ2-7
V gene: TRBV5-6
clone size: .
D gene: .

CDR3 protein: CASSSGQYEQYF
CDR3 DNA: TGTGCCAGCAGCTCCGGACAGTACGAGCAGTACTTC
J gene: TRBJ2-7
V gene: TRBV7-2
clone size: few
D gene: .

CDR3 protein: CASSRLRSQNQPQHF
CDR3 DNA: TGTGCCAGCAGCCGACTTAGGAGCCAGAATCAGCCCCAGCATTTT
J gene: TRBJ1-5
V gene: TRBV6-6
clone size: .
D gene: .

CDR3 protein: CASRGASMNTGELFF
CDR3 DNA: TGTGCCAGCAGGGGGGCCTCTATGAACACCGGGGAGCTGTTTTTT
J gene: TRBJ2-2
V gene: TRBV2
clone size: few
D gene: .

CDR3 protein: CASSHESPLHF
CDR3 DNA: TGTGCCAGCAGTCACGAATCACCCCTCCACTTT
J gene: TRBJ1-6
V gene: TRBV6-6
clone size: few
D gene: .

CDR3 protein: CASSYSGGMDTEAFF
CDR3 DNA: TGTGCCAGCAGTTACTCGGGGGGCATGGACACTGAAGCTTTCTTT
J gene: TRBJ1-1
V gene: TRBV6-5
clone size: .
D gene: .

CDR3 protein: CASSEVGPHEQYF
CDR3 DNA: TGTGCCAGCTCAGAGGTAGGACCGCACGAGCAGTACTTC
J gene: TRBJ2-7
V gene: TRBV18
clone size: few
D gene: .

CDR3 protein: CASSALTDTQYF
CDR3 DNA: TGTGCCAGCAGCGCGCTAACAGATACGCAGTATTTT
J gene: TRBJ2-3
V gene: TRBV9
clone size: once
D gene: .

CDR3 protein: CSVGHRVANTEAFF
CDR3 DNA: TGCAGCGTTGGACACAGGGTAGCGAACACTGAAGCTTTCTTT
J gene: TRBJ1-1
V gene: TRBV29-1
clone size: .
D gene: .

CDR3 protein: CASSLGSGMRETQYF
CDR3 DNA: TGTGCCAGCAGCTTAGGGTCAGGGATGAGGGAGACCCAGTACTTC
J gene: TRBJ2-5
V gene: TRBV7-2
clone size: few
D gene: .

CDR3 protein: CASSSRTGGYNEQFF
CDR3 DNA: TGTGCCAGCAGCAGTAGGACAGGGGGGTACAATGAGCAGTTCTTC
J gene: TRBJ2-1
V gene: TRBV5-8
clone size: few
D gene: TRBD1

CDR3 protein: CSVDLGAGAYEQYF
CDR3 DNA: TGCAGCGTTGATTTGGGAGCAGGGGCATACGAGCAGTACTTC
J gene: TRBJ2-7
V gene: TRBV29-1
clone size: few
D gene: .

CDR3 protein: CASSPSGLVRLRYF
CDR3 DNA: TGCGCCAGCAGTCCCTCTGGACTAGTAAGATTGAGGTACTTC
J gene: TRBJ2-7
V gene: TRBV23-1
clone size: .
D gene: TRBD2

CDR3 protein: CASSGPGQGSSPLHF
CDR3 DNA: TGTGCCAGCAGCGGACCGGGACAGGGATCTTCACCCCTCCACTTT
J gene: TRBJ1-6
V gene: TRBV14
clone size: few
D gene: TRBD1

CDR3 protein: CSVDGVRDRPLYEQYF
CDR3 DNA: TGCAGCGTTGACGGGGTGAGAGACAGGCCCTTATACGAGCAGTACTTC
J gene: TRBJ2-7
V gene: TRBV29-1
clone size: few
D gene: .

CDR3 protein: CSVAEDGYTF
CDR3 DNA: TGCAGCGTTGCTGAGGATGGCTACACCTTC
J gene: TRBJ1-2
V gene: TRBV29-1
clone size: few
D gene: .

CDR3 protein: CASSGDSPYEQYF
CDR3 DNA: TGTGCCAGCAGTGGGGACAGCCCCTACGAGCAGTACTTC
J gene: TRBJ2-7
V gene: TRBV6-6
clone size: .
D gene: TRBD1

CDR3 protein: CASSVGLAEETQYF
CDR3 DNA: TGCGCCAGCAGCGTGGGACTAGCGGAAGAGACCCAGTACTTC
J gene: TRBJ2-5
V gene: TRBV5-1
clone size: .
D gene: TRBD2

CDR3 protein: CASSSSQTSYEQYF
CDR3 DNA: TGTGCCAGCAGCTCCTCCCAGACAAGCTACGAGCAGTACTTC
J gene: TRBJ2-7
V gene: TRBV7-9
clone size: .
D gene: .

CDR3 protein: CATSRDVGTAGEETQYF
CDR3 DNA: TGTGCCACCAGCAGAGACGTAGGGACGGCGGGGGAAGAGACCCAGTACTTC
J gene: TRBJ2-5
V gene: TRBV15
clone size: .
D gene: TRBD2